The entry below gives a single T cell receptor (beta chain) sequence along with its context. Assay: immunoSEQ multiplex PCR; the TCRdb copy retains only in-frame clones and omits some. The sample includes fewer than 85,000 clones, roughly 87% of them seen just once. This sample was taken from a study of blood T cell repertoires in COVID-19. Study as a whole: The United States, Italy and Spain provided the acute and convalescent COVID-19 samples.

The CDR3 runs 16 residues. Germline V gene data show CDR1 as SEHNR and CDR2 as FQNEAQ (reference sequence). Deletions cut 5 bases from V and 6 bases from J, with 21 bases between. Sequenced material: peripheral blood. The chain links TRBV7-9 to TRBJ2-3; D gene ambiguous. This clonotype originated in a man in his fifties or sixties with acute or convalescent COVID-19. Here the CDR3 DNA reads TGTGCCAGCAGCCCCCGACAAGGAAGGTCACTGGATACGCAGTATTTT. As protein: CASSPRQGRSLDTQYF.